This T cell receptor (beta chain) appears in the sequencing data of a study of T cells in Graves' hyperthyroidism and ophthalmopathy. Notes on the study in general: Most thyroid clonotypes expanded above 0.001 were also detected in blood. Patients with ophthalmopathy were separated from those with stable hyperthyroidism by a 13 V-J model.

This clonotype was detected once. The target antigen is unknown. With a much larger clone just one base away, this may be a read error. Trimming left V 3 bases short and J 2 bases short, with 11 bases between. This CDR3 comprises 14 residues. Germline lookup yields CDR1 DFQATT and CDR2 SNEGSKA (reference sequence). Subjects with ophthalmopathy showed a Clinical Activity Score no lower than 3, a NOSPECS grade no lower than 4, and a duration shorter than 3 months. Based on clinical symptoms, serum thyroxine and TRAb, thyroid ultrasound and orbital computed tomography, diagnoses were reached. Amplification targeted TCR beta CDR3 regions from RNA transcripts. First-round RT-PCR with HTBI primers amplified the TCR CDR3 region. A single record per CDR3 protein comes from TCRdb applying MiXCR to the multiplex PCR reads. Of about 600,000 distinct CDR3 sequences listed, around 15% are singletons.

This receptor was obtained from a woman in her forties or fifties with Graves' ophthalmopathy. The material sequenced was blood. The gene calls are TRBV20-1 and TRBJ2-1; D is possibly TRBD2 (6 bases). CDR3 coding DNA: TGCAGTGCTAGTCCTAGCGCACCCTACAATGAGCAGTTCTTC. It codes for CSASPSAPYNEQFF.